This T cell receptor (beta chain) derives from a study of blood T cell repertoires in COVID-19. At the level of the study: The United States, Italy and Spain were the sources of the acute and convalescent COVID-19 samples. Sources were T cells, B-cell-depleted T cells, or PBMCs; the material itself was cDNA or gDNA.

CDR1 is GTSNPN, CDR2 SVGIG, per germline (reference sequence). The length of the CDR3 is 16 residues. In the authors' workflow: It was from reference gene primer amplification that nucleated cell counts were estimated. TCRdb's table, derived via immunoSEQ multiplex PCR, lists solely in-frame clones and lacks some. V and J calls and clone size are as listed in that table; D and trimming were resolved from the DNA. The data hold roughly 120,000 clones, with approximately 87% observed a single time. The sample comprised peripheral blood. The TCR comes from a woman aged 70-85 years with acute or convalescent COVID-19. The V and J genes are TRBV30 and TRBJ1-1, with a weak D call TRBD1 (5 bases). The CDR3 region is CAYVGAGREFYTEAFF. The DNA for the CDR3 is TGTGCATACGTCGGCGCAGGGAGGGAGTTTTACACTGAAGCTTTCTTT. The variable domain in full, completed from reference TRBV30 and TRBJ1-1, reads SQTIHQWPATLVQPVGSPLSLECTVEGTSNPNLYWYRQAAGRGLQLLFYSVGIGQISSEVPQNLSASRPQDRQFILSSKKLLLSDSGFYLCAYVGAGREFYTEAFFGQGTRLTVV.